This T cell receptor beta chain was captured in a study of cytomegalovirus exposure and HLA in healthy donors. PCR involved 60 Vbeta and 13 Jbeta primers. Clones were read by immunoSEQ multiplex PCR, and TCRdb kept only the in-frame ones, dropping some. The sample records under 300,000 clones, 81% being singletons. This clone was detected only a few times. Its cognate antigen is unknown. Between the trimmed V and J ends, which lost 8 bases and 4 bases, there was a span of 15 bases. Looked up from germline, CDR1 is SNHLY and CDR2 is FYNNEI. CDR3 size: 14 residues. The study's findings and limits: A missense variant in DCLRE1C was later tied to TCR beta V- and J-gene trimming.

The rearrangement links TRBV2 to TRBJ1-5, with D possibly TRBD1 on 6 matching bases. This sequence originates from a woman aged 55 to 70 in good health and CMV-seropositive. The material sequenced was PBMCs. The CDR3 reads CASRPDRINQPQHF. In DNA form, the CDR3 reads TGTGCCAGCCGACCGGACAGAATAAATCAGCCCCAGCATTTT.